What follows are 32 T cell receptor beta chains derived from one specimen sequenced in a study of patients and donors after allogeneic stem cell transplantation. TCRdb re-called the RT-PCR reads with MiXCR, one entry per CDR3 protein. The sample contains some 160,000 distinct CDR3 sequences, approximately 22% of which appear only once. The sequencing input was blood, either unsorted or a sorted T cell fraction (not recorded which). These TCRs come from a human donor who was either an allogeneic HSCT recipient or a stem cell or donor lymphocyte infusion donor (not recorded which). It is not recorded whose cells these are; they may come from a transplant donor.

This chain connects TRBV27 to TRBJ1-5; maybe TRBD1 (6 bases). Germline CDR1 MNHEY, CDR2 SMNVEV (reference sequence). Trimming cost V 5 bases and J 0 bases, with 23 bases left between them. The CDR3 sequence is 19 residues long. The DNA of the CDR3 is TGTGCCAGCAGTCCGATCGGGTGGGGGCGAGGGATTAGCAATCAGCCCCAGCATTTT. This translates into CASSPIGWGRGISNQPQHF.

This chain uses TRBV12-5 with TRBJ2-5; unclear D gene. CDR1 is LGHNT and CDR2 is FRNRAP in the germline V gene. Trimming removed 3 bases from V and 6 bases from J, with 5 bases in between. This CDR3 comprises 11 residues. CDR3 protein: CASGFLQTQYF. The CDR3 DNA is TGTGCTAGTGGTTTTTTACAGACCCAGTACTTC.

This sequence joins TRBV12-3 or TRBV12-4 and TRBJ1-3; the match to TRBD1 covers 9 bases. V lost 6 bases and J lost 4; bases outside the gene matches: 10. The CDR3 consists of 16 residues. CDR3 bases: TGTGCCAGCAGCCCCCGAACAGGGGGCTTCGGAAACACCATATATTTT. Translation gives CASSPRTGGFGNTIYF.

The V call is TRBV7-3, the J call TRBJ1-1, with D possibly TRBD1 on 5 matching bases. The V end was cut by 2 bases, the J end by 7 bases, with 11 bases between. Germline values: CDR1 SGHTA, CDR2 FQGTGA. The CDR3 is 13 residues long. The CDR3 DNA is TGTGCCAGCAGCTTATTGAGGGACGATGAAGCTTTCTTT. Protein: CASSLLRDDEAFF. The complete variable domain, with remaining parts taken from reference TRBV7-3 and TRBJ1-1, reads GAGVSQTPSNKVTEKGKYVELRCDPISGHTALYWYRQSLGQGPEFLIYFQGTGAADDSGLPNDRFFAVRPEGSVSTLKIQRTERGDSAVYLCASSLLRDDEAFFGQGTRLTVV.

This clonotype was seen a handful of times. The chain has TRBV11-1 and TRBJ2-2; D gene ambiguous. This CDR3 contains 14 residues. V lost 0 bases and J 3 bases, leaving 5 bases between the germline ends. Germline V gene data show CDR1 as SGHAT and CDR2 as FQDESV (reference sequence). The CDR3 loop reads CASSLAGHTGELFF. The DNA for the CDR3 is TGTGCCAGCAGCTTAGCAGGGCACACCGGGGAGCTGTTTTTT.

The chain combines TRBV6-2 or TRBV6-3 with TRBJ1-2, with D unclear. V lost 6 bases and J 0 bases, leaving 17 bases between the germline ends. The V gene's germline CDR1 is MNHEY and CDR2 SVGEGT. The CDR3 spans 16 residues. Here the CDR3 reads CASRFRAAYSNYGYTF. The CDR3 nucleotides are TGTGCCAGCAGATTCCGGGCCGCCTATTCTAACTATGGCTACACCTTC.

This rearrangement joins TRBV11-2 to TRBJ2-4; D possibly corresponds to TRBD2 (5 bases). This CDR3 is 13 amino acids long. Germline V lookup: CDR1 SGHAT, CDR2 FQNNGV. Trimming left V 2 bases short and J 6 bases short, with 8 bases between. The DNA for the CDR3 is TGTGCCAGCAGCTTATTTCTAGCAAACATTCAGTACTTC. Its protein product is CASSLFLANIQYF.

This clonotype was observed a few times. The V and J genes are TRBV5-6 and TRBJ1-2, with a weak D call TRBD1 (5 bases). The ends were cut back, 3 bases at V and 6 bases at J, with 15 bases in the middle. The CDR3 is 14 amino acids. Germline CDR1 is SGHDT and CDR2 is YYEEEE. The CDR3 nucleotides are TGTGCCAGCAGCTCACCTTTGGGGGAGAATGGCTACACCTTC. It is translated as CASSSPLGENGYTF.

There are a few counts of this clonotype. V and J are TRBV29-1 and TRBJ2-3; D not certain. Trimming removed 4 bases at V and 2 bases at J, with 7 bases between. CDR1 is SQVTM, CDR2 ANQGSEA, per germline. The CDR3 consists of 12 residues. As DNA, the CDR3 is TGCAGCGTTGTGCCCCCCACAGATACGCAGTATTTT. Residues: CSVVPPTDTQYF.

The chain recombines TRBV5-1 with TRBJ1-1; D gene uncertain. With 1 base removed from V and 6 bases from J, the gap between germline ends came to 7 bases. Germline values: CDR1 SGHRS, CDR2 YFSETQ. The CDR3 is made up of 12 amino acids. The CDR3 sequence is CASSLSGAEAFF. CDR3 nucleotide sequence: TGCGCCAGCAGCTTGTCCGGGGCTGAAGCTTTCTTT.

This clonotype was detected only a few times. This chain joins TRBV5-1 and TRBJ1-2, with no clear D. This CDR3 contains 13 residues. Germline V lookup: CDR1 SGHRS, CDR2 YFSETQ. Deletions cut 0 bases from V and 7 bases from J, with 10 bases between. The CDR3 protein is CASSLESTSGYTF. DNA for the CDR3: TGCGCCAGCAGCTTGGAATCCACAAGTGGCTACACCTTC.

This clonotype showed up many times. In DNA, the CDR3 is TGTGCCAGCAGTTCACAGGGGGCTGGGAGCAATCAGCCCCAGCATTTT. Translation gives CASSSQGAGSNQPQHF. The chain links TRBV12-3 or TRBV12-4 to TRBJ1-5; 9 nucleotides align to TRBD1. The CDR3 length is 16 residues. V gave up 4 bases and J gave up 1 base; unmatched junction bases: 5.

This clonotype came up a few times. The chain couples TRBV12-3 or TRBV12-4 to TRBJ2-5; D is perhaps TRBD1 or TRBD2 (5 bases each). V gave up 3 bases and J gave up 2 bases, with 19 bases separating them. The CDR3 is 17 residues long. CDR3 amino acids: CASSFEASWDVQETQYF. For the CDR3, the DNA is TGTGCCAGCAGTTTCGAAGCCAGTTGGGACGTTCAAGAGACCCAGTACTTC.

This clonotype was counted only a few times. The chain has TRBV5-1 and TRBJ2-2; tentative D call: TRBD2 (5 bases). CDR1 is SGHRS, CDR2 YFSETQ, per germline. The CDR3 spans 15 residues. V lost 3 bases and J 1 base, leaving 10 bases between the germline ends. The CDR3 sequence: CASSSLEVNTGELFF. The CDR3 region has the DNA TGCGCCAGCAGCTCCTTGGAGGTGAACACCGGGGAGCTGTTTTTT. The full variable domain, its missing parts supplied by reference TRBV5-1 and TRBJ2-2, is KAGVTQTPRYLIKTRGQQVTLSCSPISGHRSVSWYQQTPGQGLQFLFEYFSETQRNKGNFPGRFSGRQFSNSRSEMNVSTLELGDSALYLCASSSLEVNTGELFFGEGSRLTVL.

This clonotype was detected many times. V is TRBV19 and J is TRBJ1-2; no reliable D call. The germline V gene encodes CDR1 LNHDA and CDR2 SQIVND (reference sequence). The CDR3 extends over 14 amino acids. V dropped 2 bases and J dropped 3 bases, with 10 bases sitting between them. CDR3 nucleotides: TGTGCCAGTAGTATATTTGAATCTGACTATGGCTACACCTTC. It is translated as CASSIFESDYGYTF.

This clonotype was counted a single time. The chain has TRBV6-5 and TRBJ2-2; D not certain. The CDR3 covers 14 residues. Germline loops: CDR1 MNHEY, CDR2 SVGAGI. The ends were cut back, 2 bases at V and 1 base at J, with 5 bases in the middle. The CDR3, as DNA: TGTGCCAGCAGTTACCGGCAGAACACCGGGGAGCTGTTTTTT. This encodes CASSYRQNTGELFF.

The table lists this clonotype with many counts. The chain combines TRBV5-1 with TRBJ1-1; perhaps TRBD1 as D (6 bases). The CDR3 contains 13 residues. Germline V gene lookup returns CDR1 SGHRS and CDR2 YFSETQ. Trimming stripped 4 bases from V and 6 bases from J, with 13 bases between. The CDR3 DNA reads as TGCGCCAGCAGCGTTGCACAGGGAGCTGAAGCTTTCTTT. Its translation: CASSVAQGAEAFF.

This clonotype was counted between two and nine times. V usage is TRBV6-2 or TRBV6-3 and J usage is TRBJ1-1; 10 bases match TRBD1. The CDR3 length is 16 residues. V was clipped by 2 bases and J by 3 bases; unmatched bases: 6. Germline-derived CDR1 and CDR2 are MNHEY and SVGEGT. This CDR3 is CASSYADGTGDTEAFF. The CDR3 DNA sequence: TGTGCCAGCAGTTACGCCGACGGGACAGGGGACACTGAAGCTTTCTTT.

This chain's CDR3 is CASSGGSSGNTIYF. CDR3 bases: TGTGCCAGCAGTGGAGGTAGCTCTGGAAACACCATATATTTT. V gene TRBV27 combines with J gene TRBJ1-3; no clear D. The CDR3 length is 14 residues. Germline V lookup: CDR1 MNHEY, CDR2 SMNVEV (reference sequence). Trimming took off 5 bases at V and 0 bases at J, with 8 bases between the two ends.

This clonotype has more than one count but fewer than ten. V gene TRBV25-1 combines with J gene TRBJ2-1; D is possibly TRBD1 (5 bases). Trimming removed 4 bases at V and 6 bases at J, with 10 bases between. The CDR3 has 13 amino acids. CDR1 is MGHDK, CDR2 SYGVNS, per germline. The DNA for the CDR3 is TGTGCCAGCAGTGTACAGGCCCCCAATGAGCAGTTCTTC. Protein sequence: CASSVQAPNEQFF.

The chain combines TRBV29-1 with TRBJ1-1; 7 nucleotides match TRBD1. V lost 7 bases and J lost 1; bases outside the gene matches: 6. Germline V gene lookup returns CDR1 SQVTM and CDR2 ANQGSEA. This CDR3 has 13 residues. CDR3 coding DNA: TGCAGCGGGAACCGACAGGGGAACACTGAAGCTTTCTTT. This encodes CSGNRQGNTEAFF.

This clonotype was seen only a few times. This sequence joins TRBV6-1 and TRBJ1-4; the D is unclear. Looked up from germline, CDR1 is MNHNS and CDR2 is SASEGT. Between the trimmed V and J ends, which lost 4 bases and 6 bases, there was a span of 15 bases. This CDR3 contains 15 residues. As DNA, the CDR3 is TGTGCCAGCAGTGCCTACCGGGCGCAATATGAAAAACTGTTTTTT. It translates to CASSAYRAQYEKLFF.

The rearrangement links TRBV27 to TRBJ1-5; the D gene is possibly TRBD1 (6 bases). The CDR3 runs to 15 residues. Germline V gene lookup returns CDR1 MNHEY and CDR2 SMNVEV (reference sequence). Trimming removed 7 bases from V and 7 bases from J, with 20 bases in between. The DNA for the CDR3 is TGTGCCAGCACCGGGCGGGTAAAGGGGGGCCAGCCCCAGCATTTT. It codes for CASTGRVKGGQPQHF.

Only a few counts were recorded for this clonotype. The chain recombines TRBV20-1 with TRBJ1-5, with D tentatively TRBD1 (5 bases). Deletions cut 3 bases from V and 6 bases from J, with 12 bases between. The CDR3 is 13 amino acids. The germline CDR1 and CDR2 sequences are DFQATT and SNEGSKA (reference sequence). The DNA for the CDR3 is TGCAGTGCTAGTTCCCAGGGTAGTCAGCCCCAGCATTTT. It is translated as CSASSQGSQPQHF.

This clonotype was seen many times. The chain joins TRBV7-2 to TRBJ1-3, with D unresolved. CDR1 and CDR2 from the germline V gene are SGHTA and FQGNSA. V lost 5 bases and J 0 bases, leaving 14 bases between the germline ends. The CDR3 runs to 16 residues. In DNA form, the CDR3 reads TGTGCCAGCAGCCCTTTGGCATTGGGCTCTGGAAACACCATATATTTT. Translated, it gives CASSPLALGSGNTIYF.

The chain joins TRBV29-1 to TRBJ2-7; TRBD1 matches 7 bases. Germline loops: CDR1 SQVTM, CDR2 ANQGSEA. Germline trimming cut 4 bases from V and 0 bases from J; bases unmatched to any gene: 9. This CDR3 has 15 amino acids. CDR3 nucleotides: TGCAGCGTTGGGTCGGGACAGCTGGCCTCCTACGAGCAGTACTTC. It specifies CSVGSGQLASYEQYF.

This clonotype was picked up one time. The chain joins TRBV7-8 to TRBJ2-3; TRBD2 is a possible D gene (6 bases). Between the trimmed V and J ends, which lost 3 bases and 2 bases, there was a span of 12 bases. Germline V gene sequence: CDR1 SGHVS, CDR2 FQNEAQ. This CDR3 spans 15 amino acids. CDR3 sequence: CASSFGGAYTDTQYF. DNA for the CDR3: TGTGCCAGCAGCTTTGGCGGGGCGTACACAGATACGCAGTATTTT.

This clonotype was detected a few times. The chain links TRBV29-1 to TRBJ2-3; 7 bases map to TRBD2. The junction had 15 bases not matched to a gene; V was cut back by 3 bases and J by 6 bases. CDR1 and CDR2 from the germline V gene are SQVTM and ANQGSEA. The CDR3 is made up of 16 amino acids. The CDR3 here is CSVDHLAGVKGDTQYF. The DNA of the CDR3 is TGCAGCGTTGATCACCTGGCGGGAGTGAAAGGGGATACGCAGTATTTT.

J is TRBJ2-1 and V is TRBV5-1; the match to TRBD1 covers 9 bases. The germline CDR1 and CDR2 sequences are SGHRS and YFSETQ. Losses at the gene ends were 1 base for V and 9 bases for J; bases not matched to a gene: 14. This CDR3 contains 17 residues. CDR3 DNA: TGCGCCAGCAGCTTGATTTCCGGGGGGACAGGGTCGGGTGAGCAGTTCTTC. Translation gives CASSLISGGTGSGEQFF.

This clonotype came up a few times. This sequence joins TRBV14 and TRBJ2-2, with a weak D call TRBD2 (5 bases). CDR3 length: 15 amino acids. Trimming cost V 0 bases and J 6 bases, with 11 bases left between them. Germline CDR1 reads SGHDN; CDR2 reads FVKESK. In DNA, the CDR3 is TGTGCCAGCAGCCAAGATCCCCCGGAGGCCGGGGAGCTGTTTTTT. It translates to CASSQDPPEAGELFF.

The chain employs TRBV12-3 or TRBV12-4 and TRBJ1-3; no clear D gene. This CDR3 is built from 15 residues. Trimming left V 6 bases short and J 0 bases short, with 12 bases between. In DNA, the CDR3 is TGTGCCAGCAGGCCGGCGGGGAGCTCTGGAAACACCATATATTTT. Translated, it gives CASRPAGSSGNTIYF.

This clonotype was seen repeatedly, ten times or more. The CDR3 region has the DNA TGTGCCAGCAGTTATGGTCAAAGCAATCAGCCCCAGCATTTT. It translates to CASSYGQSNQPQHF. The rearrangement joins TRBV6-5 to TRBJ1-5, with unresolved D. Germline CDR1 MNHEY, CDR2 SVGAGI. The CDR3 runs to 14 residues. The V end was cut by 3 bases, the J end by 1 base, with 7 bases between.